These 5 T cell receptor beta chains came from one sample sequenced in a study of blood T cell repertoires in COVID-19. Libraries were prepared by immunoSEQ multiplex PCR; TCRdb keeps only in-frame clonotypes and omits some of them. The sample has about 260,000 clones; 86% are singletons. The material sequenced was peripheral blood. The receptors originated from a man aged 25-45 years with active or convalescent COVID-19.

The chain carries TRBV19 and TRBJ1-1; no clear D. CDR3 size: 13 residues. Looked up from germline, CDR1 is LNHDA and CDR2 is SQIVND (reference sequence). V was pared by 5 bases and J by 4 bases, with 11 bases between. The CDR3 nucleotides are TGTGCCAGTAGTTCCCGACGGAGCACTGAAGCTTTCTTT. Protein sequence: CASSSRRSTEAFF. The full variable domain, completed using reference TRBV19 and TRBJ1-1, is DGGITQSPKYLFRKEGQNVTLSCEQNLNHDAMYWYRQDPGQGLRLIYYSQIVNDFQKGDIAEGYSVSREKKESFPLTVTSAQKNPTAFYLCASSSRRSTEAFFGQGTRLTVV.

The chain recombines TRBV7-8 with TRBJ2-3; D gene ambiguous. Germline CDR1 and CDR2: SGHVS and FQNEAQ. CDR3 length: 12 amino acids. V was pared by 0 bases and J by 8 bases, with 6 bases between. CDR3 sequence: CASSLATGTQYF. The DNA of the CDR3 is TGTGCCAGCAGCTTAGCGACTGGTACGCAGTATTTT.

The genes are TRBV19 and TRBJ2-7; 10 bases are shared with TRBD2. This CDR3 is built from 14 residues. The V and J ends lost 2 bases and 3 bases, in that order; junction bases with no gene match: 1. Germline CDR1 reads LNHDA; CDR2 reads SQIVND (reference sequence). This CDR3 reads CASSISSGGYEQYF. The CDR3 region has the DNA TGTGCCAGTAGTATATCTAGCGGGGGCTACGAGCAGTACTTC.

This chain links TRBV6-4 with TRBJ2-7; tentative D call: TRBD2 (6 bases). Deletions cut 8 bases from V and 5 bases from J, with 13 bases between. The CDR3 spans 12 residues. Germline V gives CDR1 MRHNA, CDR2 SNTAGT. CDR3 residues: CASGGNRNEQYF. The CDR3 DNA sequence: TGTGCCAGCGGCGGGAATAGGAACGAGCAGTACTTC.

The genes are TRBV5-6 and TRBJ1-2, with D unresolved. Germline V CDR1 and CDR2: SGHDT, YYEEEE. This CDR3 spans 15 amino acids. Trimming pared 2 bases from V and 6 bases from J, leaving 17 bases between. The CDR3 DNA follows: TGTGCCAGCAGCTTTATGTTCCGGGGAGAGGATGGCTACACCTTC. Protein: CASSFMFRGEDGYTF.